This record covers a single T cell receptor beta chain. V was cut by 4 bases and J by 4 bases, with 17 bases left in between. CDR1 is MNHNY, CDR2 SVGAGI, per germline (reference sequence). CDR3 length equals 15 residues. These data belong to a study of T cell responses to AZD1222 COVID-19 vaccine. Only in-frame clones appear in the TCRdb table, and some are missing; sequencing was by immunoSEQ multiplex PCR. Here the sample spans about 140,000 clones, approximately 84% being singletons. The sequence derives from an adult in good health. This specimen consisted of peripheral blood, obtained on day 0 of AZD1222 vaccination. The rearrangement joins TRBV6-6 to TRBJ2-7, with D possibly matching TRBD1 (5 bases). Here the CDR3 reads CASSSPTLTVYEQYF. Here the CDR3 DNA reads TGTGCCAGCAGTTCCCCAACCCTGACAGTTTACGAGCAGTACTTC.